The next 13 T cell receptor beta chains were all read from a single sample in a study of CXCR3-negative and CXCR3-positive naive CD8 T cells (dated by TCRdb to about 2019). Here is what the overall study found, with its caveats: Compared with CXCR3-negative naive cells, CXCR3-positive naive cells had TRB CDR3s with higher hydrophobicity (lower Kidera factor 4), lower energy, and higher strength and volume indices.

This sample was sequenced with a NextSeq 550. The Human TCR Profiling Kit (MiLaboratory) was used to prepare UMI-labeled 5' RACE TRB cDNA libraries. After TCRdb reprocessed the reads, each CDR3 protein sequence was kept as one row, without DNA. The sample table on file contains about 150,000 distinct CDR3 sequences. The leading ten clones occupy around 0.37% of the sample. The antigens for these receptors are not known. The sequenced sample was naive CXCR3+ CD8+ T cells from blood. Interpreted using the paper, the cell subset or site label stands for: CD45RO-CCR7+CD27+CD95- naive CD8+ T cells expressing CXCR3 (TNR3+). These receptor sequences come from a human donor in good health. Some clones in this sample may be carry-over from other donors' samples.

The chain carries TRBV7-9 and TRBJ2-1. Germline CDR1 SEHNR, CDR2 FQNEAQ (reference sequence). This CDR3 comprises 15 residues. CDR3 in amino acids: CASSLAVATGNEQFF. Looking up the rest from reference TRBV7-9 and TRBJ2-1 gives the full variable domain: DTGVSQNPRHKITKRGQNVTFRCDPISEHNRLYWYRQTLGQGPEFLTYFQNEAQLEKSRLLSDRFSAERPKGSFSTLEIQRTEQGDSAMYLCASSLAVATGNEQFFGPGTRLTVL.

The CDR3 is CASSVGTSGYYEQYF. The chain carries TRBV10-2 and TRBJ2-7; without DNA, the TCRdb call of TRBD2 cannot be checked. The CDR3 covers 15 residues. Germline V gene data show CDR1 as WSHSY and CDR2 as SAAADI.

This chain uses TRBV9 with TRBJ2-4; TCRdb gives TRBD2 as the D gene, but with no DNA this cannot be confirmed. This CDR3 region has 15 residues. From germline, CDR1 is SGDLS and CDR2 YYNGEE. The chain's CDR3 is CASSPSSGGPYIQYF.

The J gene is TRBJ2-7, the V gene TRBV4-1. CDR1 is MGHRA, CDR2 YSYEKL, per germline. CDR3 length: 15 residues. The CDR3 region is CASSQGDRSSYEQYF.

The chain joins TRBV27 to TRBJ2-5; the D gene TCRdb calls, TRBD2, cannot be checked with no DNA. Per the germline V gene, CDR1 is MNHEY and CDR2 is SMNVEV (reference sequence). The CDR3 is 22 residues long. CDR3 sequence reads: CASSPRPVWGLAGGLLQETQYF.

The chain combines TRBV3-1 with TRBJ2-7; checking the TCRdb D call of TRBD1 is not possible without DNA. CDR1 LGHDT and CDR2 YNNKEL come from the germline V gene (reference sequence). This CDR3 contains 17 residues. CDR3 loop: CASSQDWTGKRSYEQYF.

V and J are TRBV11-2 and TRBJ2-7. The V gene's germline CDR1 is SGHAT and CDR2 FQNNGV. This CDR3 contains 15 residues. The CDR3 loop is CASSLDGYRPYEQYF.

The gene calls are TRBV4-2 and TRBJ2-5; without DNA, the TCRdb call of TRBD2 cannot be checked. In germline, CDR1 is LGHNA, CDR2 YNFKEQ. The CDR3 runs to 17 residues. The CDR3 sequence: CASSQDWTGGPPETQYF.

The chain combines TRBV12-3 or TRBV12-4 with TRBJ2-2; the TCRdb call, TRBD2, lacks DNA for checking. There are 14 residues in the CDR3. The CDR3 loop reads CASRGGLSDGELFF.

CDR3 sequence: CATSPLGLNTEAFF. V gene TRBV15 combines with J gene TRBJ1-1; checking the TCRdb D call of TRBD1 is not possible without DNA. CDR3 length: 14 amino acids. Germline V gene lookup returns CDR1 LNHNV and CDR2 YYDKDF (reference sequence).

This sequence joins TRBV4-3 and TRBJ2-7. The CDR3 consists of 15 residues. Looked up from germline, CDR1 is LGHNA and CDR2 is YSLEER. CDR3 amino acids: CASSQDFRGTYEQYF.

The rearrangement uses TRBV27 and TRBJ2-7. The CDR3 is made up of 13 amino acids. Germline V lookup: CDR1 MNHEY, CDR2 SMNVEV (reference sequence). The chain's CDR3 is CASSLGGYYEQYF.

This chain connects TRBV19 to TRBJ2-1. This CDR3 has 13 residues. From germline, CDR1 is LNHDA and CDR2 SQIVND (reference sequence). This CDR3 reads CASSHGGYNEQFF.